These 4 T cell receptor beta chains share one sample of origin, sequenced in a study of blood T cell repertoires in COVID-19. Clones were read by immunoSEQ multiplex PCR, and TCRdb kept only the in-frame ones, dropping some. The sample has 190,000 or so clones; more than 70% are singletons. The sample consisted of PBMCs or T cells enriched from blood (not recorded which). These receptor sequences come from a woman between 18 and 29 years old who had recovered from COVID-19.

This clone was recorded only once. CDR3: CAWSDSGTGFYGYTF. The DNA for the CDR3 is TGTGCCTGGAGTGATTCCGGGACAGGGTTCTATGGCTACACCTTC. The V call is TRBV30, the J call TRBJ1-2, with TRBD1 matching over 9 bases. This CDR3 region has 15 residues. Germline V gene lookup returns CDR1 GTSNPN and CDR2 SVGIG (reference sequence). The junction had 7 bases not matched to a gene; V was cut back by 1 base and J by 4 bases. The whole variable domain, remainder taken from reference TRBV30 and TRBJ1-2, is SQTIHQWPATLVQPVGSPLSLECTVEGTSNPNLYWYRQAAGRGLQLLFYSVGIGQISSEVPQNLSASRPQDRQFILSSKKLLLSDSGFYLCAWSDSGTGFYGYTFGSGTRLTVV.

CDR3 protein: CAISAEWAYEQYF. CDR3 nucleotide sequence: TGTGCCATCAGTGCGGAGTGGGCCTACGAGCAGTACTTC. The chain links TRBV10-3 to TRBJ2-7; D gene uncertain. Trimming cost V 4 bases and J 2 bases, with 9 bases left between them. CDR3 length: 13 residues. Germline V gives CDR1 ENHRY, CDR2 SYGVKD.

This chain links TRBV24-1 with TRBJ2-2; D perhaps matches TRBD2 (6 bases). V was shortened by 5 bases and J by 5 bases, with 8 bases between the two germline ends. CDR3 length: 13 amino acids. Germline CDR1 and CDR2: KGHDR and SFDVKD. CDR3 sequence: CATSVGGTGELFF. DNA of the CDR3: TGTGCCACCAGTGTGGGGGGAACCGGGGAGCTGTTTTTT.

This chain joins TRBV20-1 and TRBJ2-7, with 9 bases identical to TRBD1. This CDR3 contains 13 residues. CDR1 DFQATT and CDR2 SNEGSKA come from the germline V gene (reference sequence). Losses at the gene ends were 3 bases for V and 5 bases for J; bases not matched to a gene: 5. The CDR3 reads CSASGDRANEQYF. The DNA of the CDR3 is TGCAGTGCTAGTGGGGACAGGGCCAACGAGCAGTACTTC.